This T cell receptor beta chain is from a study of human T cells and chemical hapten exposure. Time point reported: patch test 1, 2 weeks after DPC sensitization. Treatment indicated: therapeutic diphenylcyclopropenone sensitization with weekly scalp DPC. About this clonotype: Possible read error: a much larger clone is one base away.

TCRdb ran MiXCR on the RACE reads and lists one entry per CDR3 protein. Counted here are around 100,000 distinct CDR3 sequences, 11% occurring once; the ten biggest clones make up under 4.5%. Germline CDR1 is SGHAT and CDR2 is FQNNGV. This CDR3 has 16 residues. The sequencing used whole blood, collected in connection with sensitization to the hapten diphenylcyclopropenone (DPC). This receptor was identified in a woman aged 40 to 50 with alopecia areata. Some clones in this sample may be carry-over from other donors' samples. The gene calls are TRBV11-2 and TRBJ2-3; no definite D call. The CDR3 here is CASGLDPLTPTDTQYF. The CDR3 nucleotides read TGTGCCAGCGGCTTAGATCCCCTGACACCGACAGATACGCAGTATTTT.